The text below deals with one T cell receptor (beta chain). Germline V lookup: CDR1 SGHTA, CDR2 FQGNSA. J lost 7 bases, V lost 4 bases, and 5 bases had no gene match. The CDR3 runs to 15 residues. Patients who had autoimmune disease history or got systemic immunosuppression were left out. Assay used: immunoSEQ multiplex PCR; TCRdb lists only in-frame clones, some missing. The sample includes some 130,000 clones, approximately 90% seen only once; the top ten take about 0.55%. The source of the sample is a study of OX40 agonist ivuxolimab in advanced cancers. The wider study: At 75% to 90% male, the cohort had a mean age of approximately 64 years, ranging from about 23 to 79. Therapy given before enrollment (anti-PD-1, anti-PD-L1 or anti-CTLA-4) was allowed, and 40% had some.

The starting material was CD4+ or CD8+ T cells sorted from blood, obtained in a trial of the OX40 agonist ivuxolimab. The clonotype was recovered from an adult with an advanced solid tumor such as melanoma, head and neck, liver or kidney cancer. The chain is built from TRBV7-2 and TRBJ2-3; 13 bases align to TRBD2. The CDR3 DNA sequence: TGTGCCAGCAGCTCCACTAGCGGGGGGGCTAATACGCAGTATTTT. Protein sequence: CASSSTSGGANTQYF. The variable domain in full, completed from reference TRBV7-2 and TRBJ2-3, reads GAGVSQSPSNKVTEKGKDVELRCDPISGHTALYWYRQSLGQGLEFLIYFQGNSAPDKSGLPSDRFSAERTGGSVSTLTIQRTQQEDSAVYLCASSSTSGGANTQYFGPGTRLTVL.